This note documents a single T cell receptor beta chain sequence. Patients were ruled out by autoimmune disease history or systemic immunosuppression. The data are from a study of OX40 agonist ivuxolimab in advanced cancers. Whole-study context: Patient treatment consisted of intravenous ivuxolimab administration every 2 weeks at 0.01 to 10 mg/kg.

Germline V gene sequence: CDR1 ENHRY, CDR2 SYGVKD. Trimming took off 10 bases at V and 0 bases at J, with 15 bases between the two ends. CDR3 length equals 14 residues. Some clones are missing from TCRdb's copy, which holds only in-frame ones; the method was immunoSEQ multiplex PCR. The table lists around 20,000 clones, about 92% of them singletons. V usage is TRBV10-3 and J usage is TRBJ2-5; D is perhaps TRBD2 (5 bases). Material: CD4+ or CD8+ T cells sorted from blood, obtained in a trial of the OX40 agonist ivuxolimab. The sequence was obtained from an adult with an advanced solid tumor such as melanoma, head and neck, liver or kidney cancer. The CDR3 nucleotides are TGTGCCACCAGGAGCGGAGCCCACCAAGAGACCCAGTACTTC. It encodes CATRSGAHQETQYF.